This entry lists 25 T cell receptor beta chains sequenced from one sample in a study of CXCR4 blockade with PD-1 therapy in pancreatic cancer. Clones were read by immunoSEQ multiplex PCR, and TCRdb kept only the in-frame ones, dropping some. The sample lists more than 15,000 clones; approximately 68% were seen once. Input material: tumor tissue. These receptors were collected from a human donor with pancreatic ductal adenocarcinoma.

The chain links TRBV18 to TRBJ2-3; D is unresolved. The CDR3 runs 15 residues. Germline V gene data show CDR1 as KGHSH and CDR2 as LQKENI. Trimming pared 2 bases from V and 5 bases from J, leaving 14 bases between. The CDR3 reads CASSPSARRGDTQYF. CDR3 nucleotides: TGTGCCAGCTCACCATCAGCGCGCCGAGGAGATACGCAGTATTTT. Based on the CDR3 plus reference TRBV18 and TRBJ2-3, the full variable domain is NAGVMQNPRHLVRRRGQEARLRCSPMKGHSHVYWYRQLPEEGLKFMVYLQKENIIDESGMPKERFSAEFPKEGPSILRIQQVVRGDSAAYFCASSPSARRGDTQYFGPGTRLTVL.

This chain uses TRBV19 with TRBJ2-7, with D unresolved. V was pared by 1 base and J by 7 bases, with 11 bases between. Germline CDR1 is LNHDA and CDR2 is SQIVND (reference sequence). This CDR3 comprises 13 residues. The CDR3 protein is CASSIADSGEQYF. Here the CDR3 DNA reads TGTGCCAGTAGTATAGCTGATAGTGGAGAGCAGTACTTC.

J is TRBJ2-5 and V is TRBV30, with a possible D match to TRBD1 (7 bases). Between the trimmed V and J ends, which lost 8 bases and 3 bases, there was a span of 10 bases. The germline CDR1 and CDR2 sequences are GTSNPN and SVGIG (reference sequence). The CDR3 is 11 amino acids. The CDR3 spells CAGGTEETQYF. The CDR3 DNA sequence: TGTGCCGGCGGGACAGAAGAGACCCAGTACTTC.

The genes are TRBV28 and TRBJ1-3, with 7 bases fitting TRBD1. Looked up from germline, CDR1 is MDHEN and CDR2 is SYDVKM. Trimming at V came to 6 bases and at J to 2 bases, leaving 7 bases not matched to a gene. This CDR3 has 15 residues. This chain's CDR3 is CASSPGQLTGNTIYF. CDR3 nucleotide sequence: TGTGCCAGCAGCCCGGGACAGTTGACTGGAAACACCATATATTTT.

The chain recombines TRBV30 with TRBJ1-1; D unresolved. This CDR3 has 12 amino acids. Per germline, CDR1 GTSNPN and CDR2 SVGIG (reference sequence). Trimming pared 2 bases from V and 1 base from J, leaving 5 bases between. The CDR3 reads CAWSWGNTEAFF. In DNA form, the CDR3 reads TGTGCCTGGAGTTGGGGGAACACTGAAGCTTTCTTT. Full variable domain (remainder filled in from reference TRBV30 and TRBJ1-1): SQTIHQWPATLVQPVGSPLSLECTVEGTSNPNLYWYRQAAGRGLQLLFYSVGIGQISSEVPQNLSASRPQDRQFILSSKKLLLSDSGFYLCAWSWGNTEAFFGQGTRLTVV.

In DNA form, the CDR3 reads TGTGCCAGCAGTGAACGTCCCTCTACAGGGAGAGAGACCCAGTACTTC. It encodes CASSERPSTGRETQYF. The chain links TRBV9 to TRBJ2-5, with a possible D match to TRBD1 (6 bases). The CDR3 has 16 amino acids. V lost 5 bases and J lost 4, with 21 bases in between. From germline, CDR1 is SGDLS and CDR2 YYNGEE.

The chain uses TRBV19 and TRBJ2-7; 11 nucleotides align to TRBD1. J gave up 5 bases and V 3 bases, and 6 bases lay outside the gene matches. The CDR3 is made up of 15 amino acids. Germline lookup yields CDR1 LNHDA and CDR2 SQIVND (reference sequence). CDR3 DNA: TGTGCCAGTAGTATGGGACAGGGGGACTTCAACGAGCAGTACTTC. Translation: CASSMGQGDFNEQYF.

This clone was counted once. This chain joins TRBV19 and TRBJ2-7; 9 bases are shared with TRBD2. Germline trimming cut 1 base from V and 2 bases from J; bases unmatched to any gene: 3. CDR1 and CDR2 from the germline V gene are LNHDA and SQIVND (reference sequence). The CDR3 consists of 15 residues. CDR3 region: CASSIVREGTYEQYF. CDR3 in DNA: TGTGCCAGTAGTATAGTGCGGGAGGGAACCTACGAGCAGTACTTC.

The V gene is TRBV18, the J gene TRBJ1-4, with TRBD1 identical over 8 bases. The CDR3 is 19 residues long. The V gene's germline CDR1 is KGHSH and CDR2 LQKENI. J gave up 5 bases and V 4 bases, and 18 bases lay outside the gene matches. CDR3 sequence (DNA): TGTGCCAGCTCACTCGGGACAGGACCCCCTGGGGGCCTCAATGAAAAACTGTTTTTT. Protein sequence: CASSLGTGPPGGLNEKLFF.

This chain's CDR3 is CASSRGDLAGGTHEQFF. DNA for the CDR3: TGTGCCAGCAGTCGCGGGGACCTAGCGGGAGGCACCCATGAGCAGTTCTTC. The V gene is TRBV9, the J gene TRBJ2-1, with 11 nucleotides matching TRBD2. CDR3 length equals 17 residues. V was clipped by 5 bases and J by 8 bases; unmatched bases: 15. Per the germline V gene, CDR1 is SGDLS and CDR2 is YYNGEE.

In nucleotides, the CDR3 is TGTGCCAGCAGCTCCCGGACTGGTGGCGGGGAGCTGTTTTTT. It encodes CASSSRTGGGELFF. The rearrangement uses TRBV11-3 and TRBJ2-2, with D tentatively TRBD2 (5 bases). Germline V gene lookup returns CDR1 SGHNT and CDR2 YENEEA. V shed 4 bases and J shed 7 bases, with 13 bases lying between them. The length of the CDR3 is 14 residues.

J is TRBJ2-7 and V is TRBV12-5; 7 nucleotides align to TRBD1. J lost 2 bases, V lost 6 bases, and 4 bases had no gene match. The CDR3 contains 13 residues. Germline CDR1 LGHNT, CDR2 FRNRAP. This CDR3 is CASGQGEAYEQYF. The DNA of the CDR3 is TGTGCTAGTGGGCAGGGGGAAGCCTACGAGCAGTACTTC.

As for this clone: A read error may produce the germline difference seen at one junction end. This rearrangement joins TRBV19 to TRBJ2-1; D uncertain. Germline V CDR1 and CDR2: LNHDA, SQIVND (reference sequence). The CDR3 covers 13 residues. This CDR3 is CANSLFDYNEQFF. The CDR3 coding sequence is TGTGCCAATAGTCTTTTCGATTACAATGAGCAGTTCTTC.

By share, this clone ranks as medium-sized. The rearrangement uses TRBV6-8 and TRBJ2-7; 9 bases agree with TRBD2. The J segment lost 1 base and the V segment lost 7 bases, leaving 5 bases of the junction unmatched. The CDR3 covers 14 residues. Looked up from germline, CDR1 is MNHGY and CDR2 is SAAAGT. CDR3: CASTSLAGSYEQYF. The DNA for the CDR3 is TGTGCCAGCACCTCACTAGCGGGTTCCTACGAGCAGTACTTC.

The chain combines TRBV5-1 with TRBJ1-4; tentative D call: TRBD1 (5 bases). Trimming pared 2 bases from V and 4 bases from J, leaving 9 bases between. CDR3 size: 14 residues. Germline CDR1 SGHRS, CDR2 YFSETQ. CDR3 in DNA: TGCGCCAGCAGCTTCTCGGGGGGTAATGAAAAACTGTTTTTT. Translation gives CASSFSGGNEKLFF.

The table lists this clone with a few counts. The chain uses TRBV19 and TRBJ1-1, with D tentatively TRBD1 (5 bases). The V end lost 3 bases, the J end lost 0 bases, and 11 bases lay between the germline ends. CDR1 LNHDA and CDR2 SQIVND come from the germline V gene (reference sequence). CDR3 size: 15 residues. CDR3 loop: CASSIDSYMNTEAFF. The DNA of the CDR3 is TGTGCCAGTAGTATCGACAGCTATATGAACACTGAAGCTTTCTTT.

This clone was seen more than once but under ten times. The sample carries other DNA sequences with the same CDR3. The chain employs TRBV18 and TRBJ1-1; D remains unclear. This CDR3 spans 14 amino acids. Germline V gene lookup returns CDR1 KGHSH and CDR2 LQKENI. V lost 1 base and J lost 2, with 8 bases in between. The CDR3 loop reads CASSPRPGNTEAFF. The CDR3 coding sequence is TGTGCCAGCTCACCACGGCCGGGAAACACTGAAGCTTTCTTT.

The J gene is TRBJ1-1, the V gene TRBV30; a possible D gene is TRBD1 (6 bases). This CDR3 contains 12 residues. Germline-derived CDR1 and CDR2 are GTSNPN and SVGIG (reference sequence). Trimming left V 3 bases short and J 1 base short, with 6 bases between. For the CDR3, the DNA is TGTGCCTGGAGGGGACAGAACACTGAAGCTTTCTTT. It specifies CAWRGQNTEAFF.

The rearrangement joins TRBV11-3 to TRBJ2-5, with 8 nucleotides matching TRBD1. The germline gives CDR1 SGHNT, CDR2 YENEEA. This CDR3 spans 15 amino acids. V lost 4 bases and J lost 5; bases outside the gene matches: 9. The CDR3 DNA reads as TGTGCCAGCAGCTCCAGGGACAGGTCCCCGGAGACCCAGTACTTC. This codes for CASSSRDRSPETQYF.

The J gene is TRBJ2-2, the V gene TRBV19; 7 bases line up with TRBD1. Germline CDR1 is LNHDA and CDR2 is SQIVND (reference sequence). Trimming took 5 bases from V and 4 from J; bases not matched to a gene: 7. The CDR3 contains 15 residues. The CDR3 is CASSADRVLTGELFF. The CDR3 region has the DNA TGTGCCAGTAGTGCCGACAGGGTACTCACCGGGGAGCTGTTTTTT.

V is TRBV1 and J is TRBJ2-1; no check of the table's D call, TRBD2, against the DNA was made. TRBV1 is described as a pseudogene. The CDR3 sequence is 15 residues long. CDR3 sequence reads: CASSQTGTMKNEQFF. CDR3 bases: TGCGCCAGCAGCCAAACCGGGACTATGAAGAATGAACAGTTCTTC.

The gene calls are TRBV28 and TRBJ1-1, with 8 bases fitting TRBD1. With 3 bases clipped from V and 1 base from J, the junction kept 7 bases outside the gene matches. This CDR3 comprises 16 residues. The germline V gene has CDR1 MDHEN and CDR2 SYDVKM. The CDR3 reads CASSFTGGVWNTEAFF. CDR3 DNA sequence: TGTGCCAGCAGTTTTACAGGGGGTGTATGGAACACTGAAGCTTTCTTT.

As DNA, the CDR3 is TGTGCCTGGAGTGTAAACCTAGACACAGATACGCAGTATTTT. Translated: CAWSVNLDTDTQYF. The V call is TRBV30, the J call TRBJ2-3; D remains ambiguous. This CDR3 has 14 residues. Germline V gene sequence: CDR1 GTSNPN, CDR2 SVGIG (reference sequence). V was trimmed by 0 bases and J by 2 bases, leaving 9 bases between them.

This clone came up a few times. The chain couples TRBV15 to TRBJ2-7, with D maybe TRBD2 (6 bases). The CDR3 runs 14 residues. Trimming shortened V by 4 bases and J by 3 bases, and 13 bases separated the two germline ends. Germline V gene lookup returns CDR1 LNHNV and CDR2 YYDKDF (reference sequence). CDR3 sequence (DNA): TGTGCCACCAGCACGGGACTGGGGGACTACGAGCAGTACTTC. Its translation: CATSTGLGDYEQYF.

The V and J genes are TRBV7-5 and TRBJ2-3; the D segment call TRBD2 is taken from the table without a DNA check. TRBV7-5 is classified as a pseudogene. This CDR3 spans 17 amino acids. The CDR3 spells CASSRGLAGRGTDTQYF. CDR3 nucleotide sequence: TGTGCCAGCAGCCGGGGACTAGCTGGCAGAGGGACAGATACGCAGTATTTT.